This is a list of T cell receptor beta chains from one sample in a study of patients and donors after allogeneic stem cell transplantation. TCRdb re-called the RT-PCR reads through MiXCR, storing one row per CDR3 protein. This table holds over 150,000 distinct CDR3 sequences, 41% found once. Sample: blood, either unsorted or a sorted T cell fraction (not recorded which). The receptors here all came from a human donor who was either an allogeneic HSCT recipient or a stem cell or donor lymphocyte infusion donor (not recorded which). It is not recorded whose cells these are; they may come from a transplant donor. CDR3s include the opening cysteine and the closing phenylalanine or tryptophan. The order of the fields is J gene, clone size, V gene, D gene, CDR3 protein, CDR3 DNA. D genes are given only for firm matches. Not every row has a clone size; where given, it reads once, few, many or a size class.

TRBJ2-2,-,TRBV20-1,-,CSAREDDGELFF,TGCAGTGCTAGAGAGGACGACGGGGAGCTGTTTTTT
TRBJ1-4,-,TRBV7-6,-,CASSLDGQPLEKLFF,TGTGCCAGCAGCCTAGATGGACAGCCACTTGAAAAACTGTTTTTT
TRBJ1-1,-,TRBV5-1,TRBD1,CASSFRAGGARVDTEAFF,TGCGCCAGCAGCTTCCGGGCAGGGGGCGCGCGGGTGGACACTGAAGCTTTCTTT
TRBJ2-3,few,TRBV20-1,TRBD2,CSARVLAGGPRGTDTQYF,TGCAGTGCTAGAGTACTAGCGGGAGGGCCGCGGGGTACAGATACGCAGTATTTT
TRBJ1-5,-,TRBV12-3/TRBV12-4,-,CASSLRAIRNQPQHF,TGTGCCAGCAGTTTAAGGGCGATACGTAATCAGCCCCAGCATTTT
TRBJ1-1,-,TRBV28,-,CASSLSLGGDTEAFF,TGTGCCAGCAGTCTCTCGTTGGGGGGCGACACTGAAGCTTTCTTT
TRBJ2-7,once,TRBV6-6,TRBD1,CASSNRGSESSYEQYF,TGTGCCAGCAGTAACAGGGGCTCGGAGAGCTCCTACGAGCAGTACTTC
TRBJ2-2,once,TRBV7-8,-,CASSPLTRTNTGELFF,TGTGCCAGCAGCCCCCTCACCCGCACGAACACCGGGGAGCTGTTTTTT
TRBJ2-3,-,TRBV7-9,TRBD2,CASSLHPRNRLAPSTDTQYF,TGTGCCAGCAGCTTACATCCTAGGAACCGACTAGCGCCTAGCACAGATACGCAGTATTTT
TRBJ2-4,-,TRBV30,-,CAWSAGARTTNIQYF,TGTGCCTGGAGTGCGGGGGCGAGGACCACCAACATTCAGTACTTC
TRBJ1-1,few,TRBV7-3,-,CASSLIPDTEAFF,TGTGCCAGCAGCTTAATTCCGGACACTGAAGCTTTCTTT
TRBJ1-5,many,TRBV18,TRBD1,CASSPGQVNQPQHF,TGTGCCAGCTCACCGGGACAGGTTAATCAGCCCCAGCATTTT
TRBJ2-2,-,TRBV13,-,CASEGRAPGELFF,TGTGCCAGCGAGGGCCGGGCACCCGGGGAGCTGTTTTTT
TRBJ2-7,-,TRBV5-1,-,CASSLDIRSQYEQYF,TGCGCCAGCAGCTTGGACATCAGGAGTCAATACGAGCAGTACTTC
TRBJ2-3,-,TRBV2,-,CASSPWGLTTDTQYF,TGTGCCAGCAGCCCCTGGGGCCTTACCACAGATACGCAGTATTTT
TRBJ2-7,-,TRBV4-3,TRBD2,CASSRTTSGSYEQYF,TGCGCCAGCAGCCGCACGACTAGCGGGAGCTACGAGCAGTACTTC
TRBJ1-2,-,TRBV20-1,-,CSARGDLYGYTF,TGCAGTGCCCGGGGGGACCTCTATGGCTACACCTTC
TRBJ2-7,-,TRBV24-1,TRBD1,CAIADRAGEQYF,TGTGCCATTGCGGACAGGGCGGGCGAGCAGTACTTC
TRBJ1-5,few,TRBV6-1,-,CASSEIRIGQPQHF,TGTGCCAGCAGTGAAATCCGGATTGGTCAGCCCCAGCATTTT
TRBJ2-3,-,TRBV9,-,CASSPPPIQGEDTDTQYF,TGTGCCAGCAGCCCCCCCCCCATCCAGGGCGAAGACACAGATACGCAGTATTTT
TRBJ1-1,-,TRBV7-8,-,CASSPDVDRQENTEAFF,TGTGCCAGCAGCCCCGACGTTGATCGCCAGGAGAACACTGAAGCTTTCTTT
TRBJ2-7,few,TRBV20-1,TRBD2,CSARDLTGGSSYEQYF,TGCAGTGCTAGAGATCTGACGGGAGGGAGCTCCTATGAGCAGTACTTC
TRBJ2-7,once,TRBV19,-,CASSTLNNEQYF,TGTGCCAGTAGTACCTTGAATAACGAGCAGTACTTC
TRBJ1-1,-,TRBV6-5,TRBD1,CASSSPRTGTTEAFF,TGTGCCAGCAGTTCCCCCCGGACAGGGACCACTGAAGCTTTCTTT
TRBJ1-5,few,TRBV6-2/TRBV6-3,-,CASSSYHSNQPQHF,TGTGCCAGCAGTTCCTACCATAGCAATCAGCCCCAGCATTTT
TRBJ1-2,once,TRBV9,-,CASSIRQEANYGYTF,TGTGCCAGCAGCATCCGACAGGAAGCTAACTATGGCTACACCTTC
TRBJ1-1,-,TRBV11-2,-,CASSLDTGLGLGEAFF,TGTGCCAGCAGCTTAGATACAGGGCTGGGATTGGGTGAAGCTTTCTTT